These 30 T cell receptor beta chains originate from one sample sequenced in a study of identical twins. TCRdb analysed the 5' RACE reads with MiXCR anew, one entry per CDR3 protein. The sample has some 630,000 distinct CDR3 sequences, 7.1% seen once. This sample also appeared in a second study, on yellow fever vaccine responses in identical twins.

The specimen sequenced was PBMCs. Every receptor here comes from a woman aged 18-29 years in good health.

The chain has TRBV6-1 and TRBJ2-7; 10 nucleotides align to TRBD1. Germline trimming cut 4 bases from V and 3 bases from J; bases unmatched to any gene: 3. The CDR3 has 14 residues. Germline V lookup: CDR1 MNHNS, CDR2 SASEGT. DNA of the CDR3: TGTGCCAGCAGTGGAGACAGGGGGCTCTACGAGCAGTACGTC. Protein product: CASSGDRGLYEQYV.

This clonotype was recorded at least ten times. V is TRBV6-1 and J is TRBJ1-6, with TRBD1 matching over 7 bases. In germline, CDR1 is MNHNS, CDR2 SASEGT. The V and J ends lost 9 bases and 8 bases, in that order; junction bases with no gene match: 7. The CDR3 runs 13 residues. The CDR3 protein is CASTQGVDSPLHF. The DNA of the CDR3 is TGTGCCAGTACCCAGGGGGTGGATTCACCCCTCCACTTT.

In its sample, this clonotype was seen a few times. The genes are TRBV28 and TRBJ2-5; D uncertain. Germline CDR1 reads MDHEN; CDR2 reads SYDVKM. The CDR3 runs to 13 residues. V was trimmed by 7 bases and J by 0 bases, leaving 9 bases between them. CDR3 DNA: TGTGCCAGCACCCCGGGTAACCAAGAGACCCAGTACTTC. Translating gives CASTPGNQETQYF.

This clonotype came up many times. The DNA of the CDR3 is TGCAGCGTTGGACAGTCAGTGAACACTGAAGCTTTCTTT. Translated, it gives CSVGQSVNTEAFF. This chain connects TRBV29-1 to TRBJ1-1, with a weak D call TRBD1 (5 bases). CDR1 and CDR2 from the germline V gene are SQVTM and ANQGSEA. V was trimmed by 4 bases and J by 0 bases, leaving 9 bases between them. The CDR3 is 13 residues long.

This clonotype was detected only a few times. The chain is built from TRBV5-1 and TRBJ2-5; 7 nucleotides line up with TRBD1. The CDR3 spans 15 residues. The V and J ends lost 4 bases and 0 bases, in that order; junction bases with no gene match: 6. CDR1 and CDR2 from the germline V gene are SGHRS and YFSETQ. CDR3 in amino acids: CASSLIGTDQETQYF. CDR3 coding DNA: TGCGCCAGCAGCCTGATCGGGACAGACCAAGAGACCCAGTACTTC.

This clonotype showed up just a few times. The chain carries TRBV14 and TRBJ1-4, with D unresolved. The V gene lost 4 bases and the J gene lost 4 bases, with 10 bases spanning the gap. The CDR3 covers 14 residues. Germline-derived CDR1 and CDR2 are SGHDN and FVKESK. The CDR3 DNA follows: TGTGCCAGCAGCCCCGGAGTATATAATGAAAAACTGTTTTTT. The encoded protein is CASSPGVYNEKLFF.

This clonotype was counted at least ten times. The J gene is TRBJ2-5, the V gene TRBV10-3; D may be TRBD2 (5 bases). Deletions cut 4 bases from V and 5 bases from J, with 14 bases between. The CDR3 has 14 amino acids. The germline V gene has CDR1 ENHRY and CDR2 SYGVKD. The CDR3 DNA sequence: TGTGCCATCAGTGGGACTGAGGGAGTGGAGACCCAGTACTTC. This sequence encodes CAISGTEGVETQYF.

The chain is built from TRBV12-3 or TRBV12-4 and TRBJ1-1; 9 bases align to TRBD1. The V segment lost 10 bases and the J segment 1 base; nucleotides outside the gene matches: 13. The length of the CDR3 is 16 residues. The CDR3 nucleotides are TGTGCCACCAAGACAGGGGGAGGGCACCGGAACACTGAAGCTTTCTTT. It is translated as CATKTGGGHRNTEAFF.

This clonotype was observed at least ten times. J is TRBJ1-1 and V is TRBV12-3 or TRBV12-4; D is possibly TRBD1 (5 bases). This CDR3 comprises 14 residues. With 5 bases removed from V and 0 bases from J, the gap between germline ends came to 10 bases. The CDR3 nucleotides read TGTGCCAGCAGTCCGGGACTACTGAACACTGAAGCTTTCTTT. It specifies CASSPGLLNTEAFF.

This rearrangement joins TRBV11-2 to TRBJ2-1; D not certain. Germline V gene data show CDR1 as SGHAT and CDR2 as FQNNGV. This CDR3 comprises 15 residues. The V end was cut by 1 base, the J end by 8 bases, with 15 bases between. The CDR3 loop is CASSLGLELLYEQFF. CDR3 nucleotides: TGTGCCAGCAGCTTAGGGTTAGAACTACTCTATGAGCAGTTCTTC. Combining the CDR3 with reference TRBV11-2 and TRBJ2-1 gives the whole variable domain EAGVAQSPRYKIIEKRQSVAFWCNPISGHATLYWYQQILGQGPKLLIQFQNNGVVDDSQLPKDRFSAERLKGVDSTLKIQPAKLEDSAVYLCASSLGLELLYEQFFGPGTRLTVL.

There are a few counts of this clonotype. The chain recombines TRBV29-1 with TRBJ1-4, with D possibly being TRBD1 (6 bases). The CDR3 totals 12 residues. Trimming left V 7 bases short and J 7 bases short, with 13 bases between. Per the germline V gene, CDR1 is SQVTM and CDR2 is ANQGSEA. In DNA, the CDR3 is TGCAGCGCTCGGGACAACGCTGAAAAACTGTTTTTT. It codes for CSARDNAEKLFF.

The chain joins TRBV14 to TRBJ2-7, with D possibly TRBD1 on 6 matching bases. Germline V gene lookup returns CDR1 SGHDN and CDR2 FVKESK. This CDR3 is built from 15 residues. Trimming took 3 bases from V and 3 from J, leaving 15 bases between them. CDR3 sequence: CASSQMGTGFYEQYV. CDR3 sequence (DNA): TGTGCCAGCAGCCAGATGGGAACAGGGTTCTACGAGCAGTACGTC.

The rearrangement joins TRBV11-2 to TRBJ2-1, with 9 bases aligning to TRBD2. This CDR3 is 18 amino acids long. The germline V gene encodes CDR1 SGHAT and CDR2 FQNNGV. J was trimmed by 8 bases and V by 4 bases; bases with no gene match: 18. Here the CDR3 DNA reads TGTGCCAGCAGCTCTGTCGGGGCGGGAGGGCCTCGGGCGCATGAGCAGTTCTTC. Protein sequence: CASSSVGAGGPRAHEQFF.

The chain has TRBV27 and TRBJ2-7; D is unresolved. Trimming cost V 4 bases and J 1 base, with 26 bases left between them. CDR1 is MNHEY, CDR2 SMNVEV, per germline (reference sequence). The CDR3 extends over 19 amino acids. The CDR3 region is CASSSLGLGPVSRSYEQYF. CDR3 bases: TGTGCCAGCAGTTCCCTTGGGCTAGGACCCGTGTCGCGATCCTACGAGCAGTACTTC.

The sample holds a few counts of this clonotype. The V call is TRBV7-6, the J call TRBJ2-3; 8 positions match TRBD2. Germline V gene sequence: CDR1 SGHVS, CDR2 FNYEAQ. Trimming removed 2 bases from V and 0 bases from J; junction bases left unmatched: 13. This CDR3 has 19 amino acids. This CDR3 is CASSLTPPQRESSTDTQYF. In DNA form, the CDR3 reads TGTGCCAGCAGCTTAACCCCCCCCCAGCGGGAGAGTAGCACAGATACGCAGTATTTT.

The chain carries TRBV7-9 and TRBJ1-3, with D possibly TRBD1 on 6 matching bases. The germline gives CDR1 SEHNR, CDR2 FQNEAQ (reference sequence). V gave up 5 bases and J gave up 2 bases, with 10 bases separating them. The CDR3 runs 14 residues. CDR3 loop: CASSGGGAGNTIYF. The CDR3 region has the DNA TGTGCCAGCAGCGGAGGGGGTGCTGGAAACACCATATATTTT. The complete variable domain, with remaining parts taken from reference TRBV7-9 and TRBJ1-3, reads DTGVSQNPRHKITKRGQNVTFRCDPISEHNRLYWYRQTLGQGPEFLTYFQNEAQLEKSRLLSDRFSAERPKGSFSTLEIQRTEQGDSAMYLCASSGGGAGNTIYFGEGSWLTVV.

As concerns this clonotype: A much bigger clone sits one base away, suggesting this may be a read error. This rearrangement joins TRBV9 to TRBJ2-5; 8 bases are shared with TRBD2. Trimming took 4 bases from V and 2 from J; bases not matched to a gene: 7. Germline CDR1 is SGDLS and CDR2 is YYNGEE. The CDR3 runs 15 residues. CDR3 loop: CASSPGGGKQETQYF. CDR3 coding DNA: TGTGCCAGCAGCCCGGGAGGGGGGAAACAAGAGACCCAGTACTTC.

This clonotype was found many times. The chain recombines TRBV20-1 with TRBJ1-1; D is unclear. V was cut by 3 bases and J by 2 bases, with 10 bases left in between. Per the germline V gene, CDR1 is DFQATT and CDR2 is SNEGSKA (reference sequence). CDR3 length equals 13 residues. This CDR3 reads CSASFTVNTEAFF. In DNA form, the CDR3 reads TGCAGTGCTAGTTTTACAGTAAACACTGAAGCTTTCTTT.

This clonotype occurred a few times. The CDR3 loop is CAGRTGTSNTGELFF. Written as DNA, the CDR3 is TGTGCCGGACGAACCGGGACATCGAACACCGGGGAGCTGTTTTTT. The rearrangement joins TRBV7-8 to TRBJ2-2, with TRBD1 as a possible D gene (6 bases). The CDR3 extends over 15 amino acids. Trimming pared 11 bases from V and 0 bases from J, leaving 16 bases between. Germline V gives CDR1 SGHVS, CDR2 FQNEAQ.

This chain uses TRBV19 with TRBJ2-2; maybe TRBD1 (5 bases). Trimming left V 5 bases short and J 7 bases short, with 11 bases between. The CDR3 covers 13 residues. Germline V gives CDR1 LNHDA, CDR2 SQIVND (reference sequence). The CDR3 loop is CASSPRRGGELFF. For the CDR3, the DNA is TGTGCCAGTAGTCCCCGAAGGGGCGGGGAGCTGTTTTTT. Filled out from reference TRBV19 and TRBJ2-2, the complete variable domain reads DGGITQSPKYLFRKEGQNVTLSCEQNLNHDAMYWYRQDPGQGLRLIYYSQIVNDFQKGDIAEGYSVSREKKESFPLTVTSAQKNPTAFYLCASSPRRGGELFFGEGSRLTVL.

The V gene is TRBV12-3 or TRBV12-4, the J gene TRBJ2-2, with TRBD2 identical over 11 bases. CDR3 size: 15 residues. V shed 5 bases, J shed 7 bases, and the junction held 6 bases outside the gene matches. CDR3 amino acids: CASSRTSGSRGELFF. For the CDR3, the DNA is TGTGCCAGCAGTCGAACTAGCGGGAGCCGCGGGGAGCTGTTTTTT.

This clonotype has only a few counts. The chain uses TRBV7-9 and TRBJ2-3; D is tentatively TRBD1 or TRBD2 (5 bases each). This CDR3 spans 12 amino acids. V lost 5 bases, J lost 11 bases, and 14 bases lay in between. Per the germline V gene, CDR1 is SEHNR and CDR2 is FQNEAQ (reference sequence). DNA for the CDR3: TGTGCCAGCAGCGATCAGGGAGCTTTGCAGTATTTT. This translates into CASSDQGALQYF.

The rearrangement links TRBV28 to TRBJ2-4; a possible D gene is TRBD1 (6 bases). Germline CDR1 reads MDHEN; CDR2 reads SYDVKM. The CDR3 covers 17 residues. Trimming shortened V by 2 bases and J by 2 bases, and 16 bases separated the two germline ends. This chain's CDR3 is CASSLEGVTGSKNIQYF. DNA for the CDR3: TGTGCCAGCAGTTTAGAGGGGGTAACCGGTTCCAAAAACATTCAGTACTTC.

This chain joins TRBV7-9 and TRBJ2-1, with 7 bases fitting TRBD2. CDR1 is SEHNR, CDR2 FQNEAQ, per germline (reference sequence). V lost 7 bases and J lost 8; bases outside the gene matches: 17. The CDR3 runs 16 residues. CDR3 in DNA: TGTGCCAGCACCCCGGGAGGCAGGACCCGGGGCGATGAGCAGTTCTTC. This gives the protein CASTPGGRTRGDEQFF.

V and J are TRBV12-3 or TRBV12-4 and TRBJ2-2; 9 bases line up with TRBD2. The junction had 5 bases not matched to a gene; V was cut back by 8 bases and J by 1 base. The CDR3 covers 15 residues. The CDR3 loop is CASEKTSGNTGELFF. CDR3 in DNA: TGTGCCAGCGAGAAGACTAGCGGGAACACCGGGGAGCTGTTTTTT.

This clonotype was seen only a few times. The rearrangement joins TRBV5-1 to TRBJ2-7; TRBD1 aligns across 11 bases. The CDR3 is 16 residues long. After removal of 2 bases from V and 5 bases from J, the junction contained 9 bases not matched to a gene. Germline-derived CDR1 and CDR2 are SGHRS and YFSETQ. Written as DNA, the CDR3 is TGCGCCAGCAGCTTACGTCCGGGACAGGGGGGGCACGAGCAGTACTTC. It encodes CASSLRPGQGGHEQYF. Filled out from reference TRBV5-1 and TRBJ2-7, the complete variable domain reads KAGVTQTPRYLIKTRGQQVTLSCSPISGHRSVSWYQQTPGQGLQFLFEYFSETQRNKGNFPGRFSGRQFSNSRSEMNVSTLELGDSALYLCASSLRPGQGGHEQYFGPGTRLTVT.

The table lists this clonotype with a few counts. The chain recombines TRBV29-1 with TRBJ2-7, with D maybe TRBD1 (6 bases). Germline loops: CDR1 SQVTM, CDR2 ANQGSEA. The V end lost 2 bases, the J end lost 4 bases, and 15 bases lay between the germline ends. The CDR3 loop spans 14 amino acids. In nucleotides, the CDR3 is TGCAGCGTTGAAAAAGGGGAAGGGGGTTACGAGCAGTACTTC. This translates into CSVEKGEGGYEQYF.

CDR3 DNA: TGTGCCAGCAGTTTAAAGGGGGTCTCGGGGGAGCTGTTTTTT. This gives the protein CASSLKGVSGELFF. The V and J genes are TRBV28 and TRBJ2-2, with TRBD1 as a possible D gene (6 bases). Germline V gene data show CDR1 as MDHEN and CDR2 as SYDVKM. V lost 2 bases, J lost 8 bases, and 12 bases lay in between. The CDR3 covers 14 residues.

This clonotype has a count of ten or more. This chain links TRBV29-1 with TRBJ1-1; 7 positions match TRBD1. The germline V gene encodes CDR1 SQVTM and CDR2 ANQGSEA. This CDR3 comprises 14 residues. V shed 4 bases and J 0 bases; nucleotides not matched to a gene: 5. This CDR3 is CSVAHRGLNTEAFF. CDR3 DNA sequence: TGCAGCGTTGCCCACAGGGGCCTGAACACTGAAGCTTTCTTT.

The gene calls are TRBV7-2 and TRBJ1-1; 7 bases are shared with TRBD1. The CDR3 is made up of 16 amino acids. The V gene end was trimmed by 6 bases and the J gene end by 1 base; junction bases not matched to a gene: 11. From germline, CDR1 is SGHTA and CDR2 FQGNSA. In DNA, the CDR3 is TGTGCCAGCAGACCCCCGTGGCCAGGGGGGAACACTGAAGCTTTCTTT. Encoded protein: CASRPPWPGGNTEAFF.